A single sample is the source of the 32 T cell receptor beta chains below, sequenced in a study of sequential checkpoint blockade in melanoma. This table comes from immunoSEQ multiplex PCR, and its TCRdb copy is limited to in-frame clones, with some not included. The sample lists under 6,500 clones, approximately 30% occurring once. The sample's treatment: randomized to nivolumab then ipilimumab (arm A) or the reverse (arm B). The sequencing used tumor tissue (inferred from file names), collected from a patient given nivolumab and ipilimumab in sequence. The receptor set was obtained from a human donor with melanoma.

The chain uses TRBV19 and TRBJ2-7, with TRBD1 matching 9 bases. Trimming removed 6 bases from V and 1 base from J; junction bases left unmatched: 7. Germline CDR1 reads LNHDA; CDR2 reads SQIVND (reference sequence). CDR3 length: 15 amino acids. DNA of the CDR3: TGTGCCAGTAGATGGGGGGACAGGGCTTCCTACGAGCAGTACTTC. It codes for CASRWGDRASYEQYF.

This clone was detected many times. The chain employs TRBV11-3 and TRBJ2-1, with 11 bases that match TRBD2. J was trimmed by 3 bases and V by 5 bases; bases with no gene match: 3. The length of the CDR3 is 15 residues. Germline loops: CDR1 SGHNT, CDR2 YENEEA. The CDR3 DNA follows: TGTGCCAGCAGCCAAGGGACTAGCGGCTACAATGAGCAGTTCTTC. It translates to CASSQGTSGYNEQFF.

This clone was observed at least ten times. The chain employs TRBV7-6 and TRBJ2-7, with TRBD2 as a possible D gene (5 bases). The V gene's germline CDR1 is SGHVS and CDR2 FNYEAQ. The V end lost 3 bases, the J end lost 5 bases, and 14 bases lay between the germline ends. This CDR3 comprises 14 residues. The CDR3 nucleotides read TGTGCCAGCAGCTTGGAGCTAGCTGTTGACGAGCAGTACTTC. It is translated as CASSLELAVDEQYF.

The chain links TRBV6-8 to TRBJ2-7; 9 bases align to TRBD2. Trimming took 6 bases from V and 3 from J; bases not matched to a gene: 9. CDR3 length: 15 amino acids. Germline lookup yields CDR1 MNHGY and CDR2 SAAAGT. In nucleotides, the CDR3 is TGTGCCAGCAGCCGTAGCGTAGCGGGAGTCTACGAGCAGTACTTC. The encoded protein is CASSRSVAGVYEQYF.

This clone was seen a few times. The chain's CDR3 is CASSLSLAGGYQETQYF. The DNA for the CDR3 is TGTGCCAGCAGCTTGAGTCTTGCGGGAGGGTACCAAGAGACCCAGTACTTC. The gene calls are TRBV11-3 and TRBJ2-5, with TRBD2 identical over 9 bases. Germline CDR1 reads SGHNT; CDR2 reads YENEEA. The CDR3 sequence is 17 residues long. The junction had 8 bases not matched to a gene; V was cut back by 3 bases and J by 0 bases. Variable domain in full (rest from reference TRBV11-3 and TRBJ2-5): EAGVVQSPRYKIIEKKQPVAFWCNPISGHNTLYWYLQNLGQGPELLIRYENEEAVDDSQLPKDRFSAERLKGVDSTLKIQPAELGDSAVYLCASSLSLAGGYQETQYFGPGTRLLVL.

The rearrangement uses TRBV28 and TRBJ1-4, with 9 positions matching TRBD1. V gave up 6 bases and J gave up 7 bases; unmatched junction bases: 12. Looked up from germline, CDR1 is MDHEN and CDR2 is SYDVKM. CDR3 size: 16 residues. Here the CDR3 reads CASSTTPGQGPEKLFF. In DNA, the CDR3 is TGTGCCAGCAGCACCACCCCGGGACAGGGCCCTGAAAAACTGTTTTTT.

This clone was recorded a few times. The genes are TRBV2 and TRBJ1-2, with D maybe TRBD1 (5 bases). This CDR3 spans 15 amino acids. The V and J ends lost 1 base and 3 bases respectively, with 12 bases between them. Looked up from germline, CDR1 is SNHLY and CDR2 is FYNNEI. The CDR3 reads CASSEVQGSDYGYTF. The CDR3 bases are TGTGCCAGCAGTGAAGTGCAGGGATCCGACTATGGCTACACCTTC.

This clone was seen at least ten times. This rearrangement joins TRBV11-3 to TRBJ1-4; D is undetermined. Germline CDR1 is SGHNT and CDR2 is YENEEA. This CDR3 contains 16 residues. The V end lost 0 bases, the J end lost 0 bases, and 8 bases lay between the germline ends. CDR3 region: CASSLDLMATNEKLFF. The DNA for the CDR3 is TGTGCCAGCAGCTTAGATCTAATGGCAACTAATGAAAAACTGTTTTTT.

CDR3 sequence: CASRAQTGGLLGNQPQHF. DNA of the CDR3: TGTGCCAGCAGGGCTCAAACAGGGGGCCTACTTGGCAATCAGCCCCAGCATTTT. The gene calls are TRBV28 and TRBJ1-5; 9 nucleotides match TRBD1. This CDR3 has 18 residues. After removal of 6 bases from V and 2 bases from J, the junction contained 14 bases not matched to a gene. Germline V lookup: CDR1 MDHEN, CDR2 SYDVKM.

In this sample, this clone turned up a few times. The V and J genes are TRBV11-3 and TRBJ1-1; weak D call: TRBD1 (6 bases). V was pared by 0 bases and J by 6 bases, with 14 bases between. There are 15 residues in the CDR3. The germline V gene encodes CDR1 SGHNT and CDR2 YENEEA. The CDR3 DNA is TGTGCCAGCAGCTTAGACCGGTGGGGGGCCGCTGAAGCTTTCTTT. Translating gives CASSLDRWGAAEAFF.

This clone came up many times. CDR3 protein: CASSLEPGGGNTIYF. DNA of the CDR3: TGTGCCAGCAGCTTAGAACCCGGTGGTGGAAACACCATATATTTT. The rearrangement links TRBV11-3 to TRBJ1-3, with D unclear. Germline lookup yields CDR1 SGHNT and CDR2 YENEEA. The CDR3 runs 15 residues. Trimming stripped 0 bases from V and 3 bases from J, with 9 bases between.

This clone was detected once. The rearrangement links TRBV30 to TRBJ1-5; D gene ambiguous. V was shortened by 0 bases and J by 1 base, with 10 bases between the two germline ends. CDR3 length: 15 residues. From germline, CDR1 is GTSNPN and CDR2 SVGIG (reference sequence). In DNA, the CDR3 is TGTGCCTGGAGTGTAAAAGGAATCAGCAATCAGCCCCAGCATTTT. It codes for CAWSVKGISNQPQHF. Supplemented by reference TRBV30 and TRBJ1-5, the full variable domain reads SQTIHQWPATLVQPVGSPLSLECTVEGTSNPNLYWYRQAAGRGLQLLFYSVGIGQISSEVPQNLSASRPQDRQFILSSKKLLLSDSGFYLCAWSVKGISNQPQHFGDGTRLSIL.

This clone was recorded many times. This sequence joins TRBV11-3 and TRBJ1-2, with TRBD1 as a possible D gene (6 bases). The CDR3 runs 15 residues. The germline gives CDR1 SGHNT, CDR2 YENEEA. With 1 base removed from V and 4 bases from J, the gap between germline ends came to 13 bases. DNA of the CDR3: TGTGCCAGCAGCTTAGGCCAGGGGCAAAGCTATGGCTACACCTTC. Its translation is CASSLGQGQSYGYTF.

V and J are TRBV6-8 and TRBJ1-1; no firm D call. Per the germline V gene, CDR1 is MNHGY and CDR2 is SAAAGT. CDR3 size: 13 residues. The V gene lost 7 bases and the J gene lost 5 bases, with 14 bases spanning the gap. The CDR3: CASIATLQTEAFF. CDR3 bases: TGTGCCAGCATCGCCACCCTTCAGACTGAAGCTTTCTTT.

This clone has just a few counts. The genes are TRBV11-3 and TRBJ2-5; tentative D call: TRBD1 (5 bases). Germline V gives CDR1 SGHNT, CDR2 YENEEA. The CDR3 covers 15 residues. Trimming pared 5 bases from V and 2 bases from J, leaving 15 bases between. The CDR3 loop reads CASSQNQGTQETQYF. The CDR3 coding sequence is TGTGCCAGCAGCCAGAACCAGGGAACTCAAGAGACCCAGTACTTC.

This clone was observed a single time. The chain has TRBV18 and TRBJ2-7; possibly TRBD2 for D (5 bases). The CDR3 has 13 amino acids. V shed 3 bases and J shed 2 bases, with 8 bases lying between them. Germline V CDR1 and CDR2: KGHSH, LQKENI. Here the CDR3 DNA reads TGTGCCAGCTCACCGGGAGAAGCCTACGAGCAGTACTTC. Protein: CASSPGEAYEQYF.

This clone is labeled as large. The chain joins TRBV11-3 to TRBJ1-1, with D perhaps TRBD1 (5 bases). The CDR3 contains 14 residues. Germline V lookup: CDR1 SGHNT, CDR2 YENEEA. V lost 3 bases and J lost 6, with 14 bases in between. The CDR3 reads CASSLRGETAEAFF. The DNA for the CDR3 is TGTGCCAGCAGCTTGCGGGGGGAAACCGCTGAAGCTTTCTTT.

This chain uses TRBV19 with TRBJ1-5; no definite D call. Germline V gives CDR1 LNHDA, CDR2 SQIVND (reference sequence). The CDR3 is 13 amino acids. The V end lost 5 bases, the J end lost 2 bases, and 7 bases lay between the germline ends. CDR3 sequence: CASSFGGNQPQHF. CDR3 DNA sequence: TGTGCCAGTAGTTTTGGTGGCAATCAGCCCCAGCATTTT.

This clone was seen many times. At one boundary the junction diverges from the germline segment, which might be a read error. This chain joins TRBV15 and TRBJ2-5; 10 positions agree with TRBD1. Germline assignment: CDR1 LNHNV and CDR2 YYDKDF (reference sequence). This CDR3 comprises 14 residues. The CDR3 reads CASSRDRGRETQYF. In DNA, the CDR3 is TGTGCCAGCAGCCGAGACAGGGGGCGAGAGACCCAGTACTTC.

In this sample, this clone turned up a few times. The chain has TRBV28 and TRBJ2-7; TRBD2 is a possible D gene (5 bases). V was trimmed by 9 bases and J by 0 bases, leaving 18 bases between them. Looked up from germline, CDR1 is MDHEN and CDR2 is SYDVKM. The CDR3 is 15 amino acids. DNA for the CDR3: TGTGCCAGTATCCCCCCGGGAAGACTCTCCTACGAGCAGTACTTC. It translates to CASIPPGRLSYEQYF.

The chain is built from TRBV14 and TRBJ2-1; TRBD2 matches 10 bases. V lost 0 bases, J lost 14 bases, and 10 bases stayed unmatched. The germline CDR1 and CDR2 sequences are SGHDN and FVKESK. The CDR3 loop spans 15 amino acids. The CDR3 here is CASSQDWEAGGRKFF. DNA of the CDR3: TGTGCCAGCAGCCAAGATTGGGAAGCGGGAGGGAGAAAGTTCTTC.

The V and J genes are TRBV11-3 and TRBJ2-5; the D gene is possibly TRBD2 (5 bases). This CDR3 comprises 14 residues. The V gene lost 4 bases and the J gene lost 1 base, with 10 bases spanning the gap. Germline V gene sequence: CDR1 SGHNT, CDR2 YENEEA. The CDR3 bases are TGTGCCAGCAGCTGGAGGACGACCCAAGAGACCCAGTACTTC. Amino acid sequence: CASSWRTTQETQYF.

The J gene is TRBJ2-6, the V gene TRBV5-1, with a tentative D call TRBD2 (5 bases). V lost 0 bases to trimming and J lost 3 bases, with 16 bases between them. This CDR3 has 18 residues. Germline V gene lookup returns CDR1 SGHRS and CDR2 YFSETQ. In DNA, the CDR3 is TGCGCCAGCAGCTTGGTCCCTAGCCCCGACCTTGGGGCCAACGTCCTGACTTTC. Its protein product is CASSLVPSPDLGANVLTF. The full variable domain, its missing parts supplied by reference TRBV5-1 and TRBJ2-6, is KAGVTQTPRYLIKTRGQQVTLSCSPISGHRSVSWYQQTPGQGLQFLFEYFSETQRNKGNFPGRFSGRQFSNSRSEMNVSTLELGDSALYLCASSLVPSPDLGANVLTFGAGSRLTVL.

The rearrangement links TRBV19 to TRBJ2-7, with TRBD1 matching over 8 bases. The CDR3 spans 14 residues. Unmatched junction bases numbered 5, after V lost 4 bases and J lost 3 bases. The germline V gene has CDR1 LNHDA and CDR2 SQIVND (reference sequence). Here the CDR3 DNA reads TGTGCCAGTAGTAGGGGGGACAGGTACTACGAGCAGTACTTC. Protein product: CASSRGDRYYEQYF.

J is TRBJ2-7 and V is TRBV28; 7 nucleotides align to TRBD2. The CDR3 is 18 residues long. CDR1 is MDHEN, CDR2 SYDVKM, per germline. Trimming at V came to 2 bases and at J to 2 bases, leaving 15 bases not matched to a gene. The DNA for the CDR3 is TGTGCCAGCAGTTTAGTGGGGGGGACTTCGATTCAGCCCTACGAGCAGTACTTC. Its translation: CASSLVGGTSIQPYEQYF.

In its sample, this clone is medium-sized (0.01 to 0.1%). In nucleotides, the CDR3 is TGTGCCAGCTCACGCCCGGGACTAGTCAGCGGGGAGCTGTTTTTT. Translation: CASSRPGLVSGELFF. The chain couples TRBV18 to TRBJ2-2, with 8 bases lining up with TRBD2. Losses at the gene ends were 4 bases for V and 7 bases for J; bases not matched to a gene: 8. CDR1 KGHSH and CDR2 LQKENI come from the germline V gene. CDR3 size: 15 residues.

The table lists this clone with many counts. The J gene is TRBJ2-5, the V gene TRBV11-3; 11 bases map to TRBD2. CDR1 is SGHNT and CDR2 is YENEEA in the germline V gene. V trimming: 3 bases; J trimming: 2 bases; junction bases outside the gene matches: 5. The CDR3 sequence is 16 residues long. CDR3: CASSLSASGGQETQYF. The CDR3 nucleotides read TGTGCCAGCAGCTTGTCTGCTAGCGGGGGGCAAGAGACCCAGTACTTC. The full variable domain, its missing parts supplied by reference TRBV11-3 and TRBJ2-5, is EAGVVQSPRYKIIEKKQPVAFWCNPISGHNTLYWYLQNLGQGPELLIRYENEEAVDDSQLPKDRFSAERLKGVDSTLKIQPAELGDSAVYLCASSLSASGGQETQYFGPGTRLLVL.

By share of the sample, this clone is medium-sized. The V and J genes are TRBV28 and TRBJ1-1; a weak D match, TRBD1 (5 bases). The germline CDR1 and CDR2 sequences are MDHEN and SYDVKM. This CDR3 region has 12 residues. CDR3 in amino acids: CAGRGARTEAFF. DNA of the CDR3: TGTGCTGGACGCGGGGCGAGGACTGAAGCTTTCTTT.

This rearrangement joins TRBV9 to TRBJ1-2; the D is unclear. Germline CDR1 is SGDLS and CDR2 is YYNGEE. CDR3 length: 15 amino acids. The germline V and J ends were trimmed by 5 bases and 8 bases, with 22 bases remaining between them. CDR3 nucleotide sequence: TGTGCCAGCAGTGATTCCCGGGTTTTTGCCGGGGGCTACACCTTC. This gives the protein CASSDSRVFAGGYTF.

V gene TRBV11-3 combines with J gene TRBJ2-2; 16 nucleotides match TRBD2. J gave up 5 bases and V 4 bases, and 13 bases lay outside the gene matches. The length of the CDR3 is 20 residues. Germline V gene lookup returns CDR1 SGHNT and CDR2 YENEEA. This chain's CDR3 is CASSSEGLAGGPRKTGELFF. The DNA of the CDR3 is TGTGCCAGCAGCTCGGAGGGACTAGCGGGGGGGCCGCGGAAGACCGGGGAGCTGTTTTTT.

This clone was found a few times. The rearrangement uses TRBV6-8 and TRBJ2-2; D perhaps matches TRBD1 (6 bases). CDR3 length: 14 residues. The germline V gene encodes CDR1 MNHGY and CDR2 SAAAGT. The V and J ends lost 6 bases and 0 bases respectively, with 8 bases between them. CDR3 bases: TGTGCCAGCAGGGACAGAACGAACACCGGGGAGCTGTTTTTT. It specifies CASRDRTNTGELFF.

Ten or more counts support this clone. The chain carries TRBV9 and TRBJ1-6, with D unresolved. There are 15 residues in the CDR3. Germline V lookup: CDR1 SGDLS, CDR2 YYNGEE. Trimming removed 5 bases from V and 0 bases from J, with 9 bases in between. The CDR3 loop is CASSGQSSYNSPLHF. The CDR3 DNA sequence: TGTGCCAGCAGTGGTCAGAGCTCCTATAATTCACCCCTCCACTTT.